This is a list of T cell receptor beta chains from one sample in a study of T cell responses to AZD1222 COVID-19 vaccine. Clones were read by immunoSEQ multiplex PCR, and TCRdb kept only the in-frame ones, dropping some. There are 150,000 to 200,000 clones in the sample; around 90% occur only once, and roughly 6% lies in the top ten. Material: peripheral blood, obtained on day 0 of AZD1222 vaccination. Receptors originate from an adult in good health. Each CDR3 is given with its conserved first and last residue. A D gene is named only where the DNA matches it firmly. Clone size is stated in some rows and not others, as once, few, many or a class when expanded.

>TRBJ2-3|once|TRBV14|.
CASSQAPTTRSTDTQYF
TGTGCCAGCAGCCAAGCCCCGACAACCCGGAGCACAGATACGCAGTATTTT
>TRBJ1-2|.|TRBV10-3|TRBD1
CAISDRGTGGSKYGYTF
TGTGCCATCAGTGACCGCGGGACAGGGGGTTCCAAGTATGGCTACACCTTC
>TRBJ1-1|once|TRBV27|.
CASSLSPGRGATEAFF
TGTGCCAGCAGCCTTTCTCCGGGTCGAGGGGCCACTGAAGCTTTCTTT
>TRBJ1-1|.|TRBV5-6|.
CASSHSGEIGTEAFF
TGTGCCAGCAGCCATTCGGGGGAGATCGGCACTGAAGCTTTCTTT
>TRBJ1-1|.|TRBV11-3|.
CASSSATGWGEAFF
TGTGCCAGCAGTTCGGCGACAGGCTGGGGTGAAGCTTTCTTT
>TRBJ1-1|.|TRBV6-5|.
CASSYSGPRVRTEAFF
TGTGCCAGCAGTTACTCGGGACCCAGGGTCCGGACTGAAGCTTTCTTT
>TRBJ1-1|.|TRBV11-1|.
CASSLLQLNTEAFF
TGTGCCAGCAGCTTATTACAGTTGAACACTGAAGCTTTCTTT
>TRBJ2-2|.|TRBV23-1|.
CASSQFEYSDKARSGELFF
TGCGCCAGCAGTCAATTTGAGTATTCTGACAAGGCTCGTTCCGGGGAGCTGTTTTTT
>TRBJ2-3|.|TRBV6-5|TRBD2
CASSIAGALTDTQYF
TGTGCCAGCAGTATAGCGGGGGCCCTTACAGATACGCAGTATTTT
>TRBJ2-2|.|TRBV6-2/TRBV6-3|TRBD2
CASTPGLANTGELFF
TGTGCCAGCACCCCGGGACTAGCAAACACCGGGGAGCTGTTTTTT